This passage covers 29 T cell receptor beta chains from one sample sequenced in a study of regulatory T cells. Primers: 52 TRBV forward and 13 TRBJ reverse. Libraries were prepared by immunoSEQ multiplex PCR; TCRdb keeps only in-frame clonotypes and omits some of them. The sample gives some 17,000 clones, roughly 90% of which show up once; about 32% is in the top ten. Sequenced: CD8+ T cells sorted from blood. The source of these receptors is a person aged 18 to 35 with CD3G deficiency.

The rearrangement joins TRBV7-9 to TRBJ1-6; D uncertain. CDR3 size: 12 residues. The germline V gene encodes CDR1 SEHNR and CDR2 FQNEAQ (reference sequence). The V end lost 3 bases, the J end lost 9 bases, and 6 bases lay between the germline ends. CDR3 coding DNA: TGTGCCAGCAGCTTGATTGGTTCACCCCTCCACTTT. Its protein is CASSLIGSPLHF.

V and J are TRBV4-2 and TRBJ2-7; no clear D gene. CDR1 is LGHNA and CDR2 is YNFKEQ in the germline V gene. The CDR3 consists of 16 residues. V gave up 1 base and J gave up 0 bases, with 13 bases separating them. The DNA of the CDR3 is TGTGCCAGCAGCCAAGCCCAAACCTCCAGCTCCTACGAGCAGTACTTC. Residues: CASSQAQTSSSYEQYF.

The chain uses TRBV6-1 and TRBJ1-4; the D is unclear. CDR1 is MNHNS, CDR2 SASEGT, per germline. V gave up 1 base and J gave up 6 bases, with 15 bases separating them. The CDR3 runs to 16 residues. This CDR3 is CASSEVGGWGDEKLFF. Here the CDR3 DNA reads TGTGCCAGCAGTGAAGTCGGAGGGTGGGGAGATGAAAAACTGTTTTTT.

This clone is judged large. This sample includes further DNA sequences coding for the same CDR3. V and J are TRBV7-8 and TRBJ2-2, with D possibly TRBD1 on 6 matching bases. Trimming stripped 5 bases from V and 3 bases from J, with 10 bases between. This CDR3 region has 14 residues. Looked up from germline, CDR1 is SGHVS and CDR2 is FQNEAQ. DNA for the CDR3: TGTGCCAGCAGCATCCGACAGGACACCGGGGAGCTGTTTTTT. This translates into CASSIRQDTGELFF.

The chain combines TRBV5-1 with TRBJ2-3; D unclear. The germline V gene encodes CDR1 SGHRS and CDR2 YFSETQ. The CDR3 consists of 11 residues. V lost 4 bases and J lost 6, with 6 bases in between. The CDR3 DNA is TGCGCCAGCAGCGTTGGGGATACGCAGTATTTT. Its protein is CASSVGDTQYF.

This rearrangement joins TRBV4-1 to TRBJ1-1, with TRBD1 identical over 7 bases. Germline-derived CDR1 and CDR2 are MGHRA and YSYEKL. This CDR3 contains 15 residues. Unmatched junction bases numbered 8, after V lost 1 base and J lost 6 bases. The DNA for the CDR3 is TGCGCCAGCAGCCAAGCCCCAGGGGGGTGGTCTGAAGCTTTCTTT. Translated: CASSQAPGGWSEAFF.

The chain employs TRBV27 and TRBJ1-2; D may be TRBD1 (5 bases). CDR1 is MNHEY, CDR2 SMNVEV, per germline (reference sequence). Deletions cut 2 bases from V and 4 bases from J, with 11 bases between. This CDR3 is 14 amino acids long. CDR3 protein: CASSLRGVGYGYTF. In nucleotides, the CDR3 is TGTGCCAGCAGTTTACGGGGGGTCGGCTATGGCTACACCTTC.

The genes are TRBV11-2 and TRBJ2-5; the D gene is possibly TRBD2 (5 bases). Germline V gives CDR1 SGHAT, CDR2 FQNNGV. Trimming cost V 5 bases and J 2 bases, with 24 bases left between them. The CDR3 has 18 residues. The CDR3 protein is CASSHVRRDGALQETQYF. The CDR3 nucleotides read TGTGCCAGCAGCCACGTTCGTCGGGATGGAGCCCTTCAAGAGACCCAGTACTTC.

The V and J genes are TRBV7-6 and TRBJ1-2; D is possibly TRBD1 (5 bases). V was cut by 1 base and J by 7 bases, with 10 bases left in between. The CDR3 sequence is 13 residues long. The germline V gene encodes CDR1 SGHVS and CDR2 FNYEAQ. The CDR3 protein is CASSLEGWGGYTF. The CDR3 DNA sequence: TGTGCCAGCAGCTTAGAGGGGTGGGGTGGCTACACCTTC.

V is TRBV2 and J is TRBJ2-3, with 7 positions matching TRBD1. The germline gives CDR1 SNHLY, CDR2 FYNNEI. The ends lost 5 bases at V and 4 bases at J; junction bases unmatched: 6. This CDR3 is 14 amino acids long. CDR3 coding DNA: TGTGCCAGCAGTCTACAGGGGAAGGCAGATACGCAGTATTTT. Amino acid sequence: CASSLQGKADTQYF. The entire variable domain, with the rest obtained from reference TRBV2 and TRBJ2-3, is as follows: EPEVTQTPSHQVTQMGQEVILRCVPISNHLYFYWYRQILGQKVEFLVSFYNNEISEKSEIFDDQFSVERPDGSNFTLKIRSTKLEDSAMYFCASSLQGKADTQYFGPGTRLTVL.

This rearrangement joins TRBV5-1 to TRBJ1-1; a weak D match, TRBD1 (5 bases). V was cut by 3 bases and J by 2 bases, with 11 bases left in between. Germline CDR1 is SGHRS and CDR2 is YFSETQ. This CDR3 is built from 14 residues. The CDR3 loop reads CASSSDGANTEAFF. The CDR3, as DNA: TGCGCCAGCAGCTCAGACGGGGCTAACACTGAAGCTTTCTTT.

This chain connects TRBV13 to TRBJ2-1; 8 nucleotides agree with TRBD1. The V segment lost 5 bases and the J segment 8 bases; nucleotides outside the gene matches: 8. Germline CDR1 reads PRHDT; CDR2 reads FYEKMQ (reference sequence). The CDR3 loop spans 14 amino acids. The CDR3 spells CASSLPGQGDEQFF. In DNA form, the CDR3 reads TGTGCCAGCAGCCTGCCCGGACAGGGCGATGAGCAGTTCTTC. Full variable domain (outside the CDR3, taken from reference TRBV13 and TRBJ2-1): AAGVIQSPRHLIKEKRETATLKCYPIPRHDTVYWYQQGPGQDPQFLISFYEKMQSDKGSIPDRFSAQQFSDYHSELNMSSLELGDSALYFCASSLPGQGDEQFFGPGTRLTVL.

The chain has TRBV7-9 and TRBJ1-4; D is unclear. CDR1 and CDR2 (germline): SEHNR, FQNEAQ (reference sequence). V lost 1 base and J lost 1, with 4 bases in between. This CDR3 spans 14 amino acids. CDR3 region: CASSLGETNEKLFF. The CDR3 DNA reads TGTGCCAGCAGCTTAGGGGAAACTAATGAAAAACTGTTTTTT.

This chain connects TRBV11-2 to TRBJ2-4; D is unclear. V lost 4 bases and J lost 0, with 7 bases in between. The CDR3 consists of 14 residues. CDR1 SGHAT and CDR2 FQNNGV come from the germline V gene. This CDR3 reads CASSSTVAKNIQYF. In DNA, the CDR3 is TGTGCCAGCAGCTCCACGGTAGCCAAAAACATTCAGTACTTC.

The chain has TRBV18 and TRBJ2-2; D is possibly TRBD1 (5 bases). Germline CDR1 KGHSH, CDR2 LQKENI. There are 17 residues in the CDR3. Trimming left V 2 bases short and J 1 base short, with 14 bases between. The CDR3 reads CASSPGHPGLNTGELFF. CDR3 sequence (DNA): TGTGCCAGCTCACCAGGGCATCCAGGGTTGAACACCGGGGAGCTGTTTTTT. The full variable domain, completed using reference TRBV18 and TRBJ2-2, is NAGVMQNPRHLVRRRGQEARLRCSPMKGHSHVYWYRQLPEEGLKFMVYLQKENIIDESGMPKERFSAEFPKEGPSILRIQQVVRGDSAAYFCASSPGHPGLNTGELFFGEGSRLTVL.

The chain uses TRBV2 and TRBJ2-7, with a possible D match to TRBD2 (5 bases). Trimming cost V 8 bases and J 3 bases, with 14 bases left between them. Germline values: CDR1 SNHLY, CDR2 FYNNEI. This CDR3 contains 13 residues. CDR3 in amino acids: CASFRLGSYEQYF. CDR3 coding DNA: TGTGCCAGCTTTCGGCTAGGGAGCTACGAGCAGTACTTC.

This chain links TRBV19 with TRBJ2-1; 8 bases fit TRBD1. J was trimmed by 7 bases and V by 5 bases; bases with no gene match: 16. The CDR3 length is 17 residues. CDR1 and CDR2 from the germline V gene are LNHDA and SQIVND (reference sequence). The CDR3 region is CASSPGGVTSRGNEQFF. The CDR3 region has the DNA TGTGCCAGTAGTCCAGGGGGCGTCACTAGTCGGGGGAATGAGCAGTTCTTC.

The chain carries TRBV9 and TRBJ2-5; TRBD2 is a possible D gene (7 bases). The CDR3 is 14 residues long. Per germline, CDR1 SGDLS and CDR2 YYNGEE. Trimming took off 3 bases at V and 2 bases at J, with 11 bases between the two ends. The CDR3 bases are TGTGCCAGCAGCGCCGGGGGGCCTCAAGAGACCCAGTACTTC. Its protein is CASSAGGPQETQYF.

The rearrangement links TRBV28 to TRBJ1-1; D remains ambiguous. Trimming removed 4 bases at V and 6 bases at J, with 15 bases between. CDR3 length equals 14 residues. Germline V lookup: CDR1 MDHEN, CDR2 SYDVKM. This chain's CDR3 is CASSSQRGVSEAFF. CDR3 nucleotides: TGTGCCAGCAGTTCGCAGCGGGGTGTTTCTGAAGCTTTCTTT. The whole variable domain, remainder taken from reference TRBV28 and TRBJ1-1, is DVKVTQSSRYLVKRTGEKVFLECVQDMDHENMFWYRQDPGLGLRLIYFSYDVKMKEKGDIPEGYSVSREKKERFSLILESASTNQTSMYLCASSSQRGVSEAFFGQGTRLTVV.

The chain links TRBV2 to TRBJ2-2; D tentatively fits TRBD1 or TRBD2 (5 bases each). Germline V CDR1 and CDR2: SNHLY, FYNNEI. The V end was cut by 7 bases, the J end by 4 bases, with 10 bases between. The CDR3 has 13 residues. In nucleotides, the CDR3 is TGTGCCAGCACCGGGGCGAGCACCGGGGAGCTGTTTTTT. It yields the protein CASTGASTGELFF.

CDR3 DNA: TGCAGCGTTGAATTCCTCTGGGTTAGGGACGGCGAGCAGTACGTC. This codes for CSVEFLWVRDGEQYV. The chain uses TRBV29-1 and TRBJ2-7, with D tentatively TRBD1 or TRBD2 (5 bases each). Germline V gene lookup returns CDR1 SQVTM and CDR2 ANQGSEA. The CDR3 sequence is 15 residues long. V lost 2 bases to trimming and J lost 6 bases, with 20 bases between them.

The chain employs TRBV11-2 and TRBJ2-7; D is unclear. Germline CDR1 reads SGHAT; CDR2 reads FQNNGV. V was pared by 4 bases and J by 0 bases, with 13 bases between. The CDR3 contains 15 residues. CDR3 amino acids: CASSSPQYSSYEQYF. The CDR3 DNA reads TGTGCCAGCAGCTCCCCACAGTATAGCTCCTACGAGCAGTACTTC.

The V and J genes are TRBV10-3 and TRBJ2-7; perhaps TRBD2 as D (6 bases). Germline V gene sequence: CDR1 ENHRY, CDR2 SYGVKD. The CDR3 runs to 13 residues. V was shortened by 6 bases and J by 0 bases, with 9 bases between the two germline ends. Here the CDR3 reads CAIRKGLSYEQYF. The CDR3 DNA reads as TGTGCCATCAGGAAGGGACTCTCCTACGAGCAGTACTTC.

Concerning this clone: The germline gene is not matched at one end of the junction; a read error may be the cause. The rearrangement joins TRBV11-2 to TRBJ2-7; no clear D gene. This CDR3 contains 11 residues. Germline CDR1 and CDR2: SGHAT and FQNNGV. CDR3 DNA: TGTGCCAGCAGCTTACCGGGTGAGCGGTACTTC. This codes for CASSLPGERYF.

The V call is TRBV7-9, the J call TRBJ1-1; D is undetermined. V lost 3 bases and J 3 bases, leaving 8 bases between the germline ends. Germline V lookup: CDR1 SEHNR, CDR2 FQNEAQ (reference sequence). The CDR3 is 13 amino acids. CDR3 in DNA: TGTGCCAGCAGCTTGTCGGAAGACACTGAAGCTTTCTTT. Translation: CASSLSEDTEAFF.

The J gene is TRBJ1-5, the V gene TRBV5-6, with D tentatively TRBD1 (6 bases). CDR1 and CDR2 from the germline V gene are SGHDT and YYEEEE. Trimming cost V 2 bases and J 1 base, with 13 bases left between them. This CDR3 region has 16 residues. This CDR3 is CASSLGGKGSNQPQHF. CDR3 in DNA: TGTGCCAGCAGCTTAGGGGGGAAGGGGAGCAATCAGCCCCAGCATTTT.

The chain employs TRBV7-2 and TRBJ2-7; D gene ambiguous. Germline lookup yields CDR1 SGHTA and CDR2 FQGNSA. The CDR3 contains 13 residues. The ends were cut back, 5 bases at V and 6 bases at J, with 14 bases in the middle. For the CDR3, the DNA is TGTGCCAGCAGCCCTCCGGGTCTTTCCGAGCAGTACTTC. It encodes CASSPPGLSEQYF.

V and J are TRBV4-1 and TRBJ2-6; possible D gene TRBD2, 5 bases. Germline values: CDR1 MGHRA, CDR2 YSYEKL. This CDR3 contains 16 residues. Trimming removed 4 bases at V and 0 bases at J, with 10 bases between. The CDR3 bases are TGCGCCAGCAGCCCACGGGGTCGCTCTGGGGCCAACGTCCTGACTTTC. Amino acids: CASSPRGRSGANVLTF.

The J gene is TRBJ1-1, the V gene TRBV6-1; no reliable D call. The V gene lost 5 bases and the J gene lost 9 bases, with 10 bases spanning the gap. Germline V CDR1 and CDR2: MNHNS, SASEGT. The CDR3 is made up of 11 amino acids. The CDR3 region is CASSYLAKAFF. CDR3 nucleotides: TGTGCCAGCAGTTACCTCGCTAAAGCTTTCTTT.